One sample yielded the 30 T cell receptor beta chains listed below, sequenced in a study of T-cell reconstitution after alpha-beta-depleted transplantation in children. A library of TCRbeta sequences, prepared with unique molecular identifiers, was generated. TCRdb reprocessed the PCR reads via MiXCR and lists one record per CDR3 protein. This sample has 330,000 or so distinct CDR3 sequences, with around a tenth found just once. The material was PBMCs, obtained before TCRalphabeta/CD19-depleted stem cell transplant. All receptors derive from a boy younger than two with acute myeloid leukemia, due to receive a stem cell transplant.

This clonotype appeared many times. The chain joins TRBV28 to TRBJ2-7; D possibly uses TRBD1 or TRBD2 (7 bases each). Trimming removed 4 bases from V and 5 bases from J, with 12 bases in between. Germline CDR1 and CDR2: MDHEN and SYDVKM. This CDR3 contains 13 residues. The CDR3 DNA reads TGTGCCAGCAGTTCAGGGGGGGGCAACGAGCAGTACTTC. Translating it yields CASSSGGGNEQYF.

The chain recombines TRBV5-5 with TRBJ2-7; D could derive from TRBD1 or TRBD2 (6 bases each). The V end was cut by 4 bases, the J end by 4 bases, with 18 bases between. Per germline, CDR1 SGHKS and CDR2 YYEKEE (reference sequence). CDR3 length: 15 amino acids. CDR3 nucleotides: TGTGCCAGCAGCCCCGATAGGGGGGCCGGGTACGAGCAGTACTTC. Translating gives CASSPDRGAGYEQYF.

Ten or more counts support this clonotype. The V gene is TRBV23-1, the J gene TRBJ2-2; D gene unclear. TRBV23-1 belongs to the ORF category, with a function that is uncertain. Trimming took off 0 bases at V and 0 bases at J, with 8 bases between the two ends. The CDR3 runs 16 residues. CDR3 DNA sequence: TGCGCCAGCAGTCAATCAAACGTTACGAACACCGGGGAGCTGTTTTTT. It encodes CASSQSNVTNTGELFF.

With regard to this clonotype: A read error is possible here, since a much larger clone lies one base away. V gene TRBV5-1 combines with J gene TRBJ2-7, with D tentatively TRBD1 (6 bases). CDR3 length: 16 residues. Germline CDR1 is SGHRS and CDR2 is YFSETQ. V was trimmed by 0 bases and J by 2 bases, leaving 15 bases between them. CDR3: CASSLAGYRVAYEQYF. CDR3 DNA sequence: TGCGCCAGCAGCTTGGCCGGGTACAGGGTAGCCTACGAGCAGTACTTC. Full variable domain (remainder filled in from reference TRBV5-1 and TRBJ2-7): KAGVTQTPRYLIKTRGQQVTLSCSPISGHRSVSWYQQTPGQGLQFLFEYFSETQRNKGNFPGRFSGRQFSNSRSEMNVSTLELGDSALYLCASSLAGYRVAYEQYFGPGTRLTVT.

In this sample, this clonotype turned up many times. This chain uses TRBV27 with TRBJ2-7; D is perhaps TRBD1 (5 bases). In germline, CDR1 is MNHEY, CDR2 SMNVEV (reference sequence). This CDR3 region has 12 residues. The V and J ends lost 4 bases and 6 bases respectively, with 10 bases between them. CDR3 coding DNA: TGTGCCAGCAGTTCTTTGGGGCGCGAGCAGTACTTC. Protein product: CASSSLGREQYF.

The table lists this clonotype with many counts. The CDR3: CSVGAGAMNTEAFF. DNA for the CDR3: TGCAGCGTTGGGGCAGGAGCAATGAACACTGAAGCTTTCTTT. The V and J genes are TRBV29-1 and TRBJ1-1; D gene ambiguous. The CDR3 sequence is 14 residues long. CDR1 SQVTM and CDR2 ANQGSEA come from the germline V gene. V dropped 4 bases and J dropped 0 bases, with 12 bases sitting between them.

In its sample, this clonotype was seen many times. Written as DNA, the CDR3 is TGCGCCAGCAGCCAAGCCCATTTCTCTGGGGCCAACGTCCTGACTTTC. Amino acid sequence: CASSQAHFSGANVLTF. The chain uses TRBV4-3 and TRBJ2-6; no clear D. The CDR3 loop spans 16 amino acids. Trimming shortened V by 1 base and J by 0 bases, and 7 bases separated the two germline ends. Germline loops: CDR1 LGHNA, CDR2 YSLEER.

This clonotype was observed many times. The gene calls are TRBV28 and TRBJ1-4; possibly TRBD1 for D (6 bases). The CDR3 contains 14 residues. Germline V gene lookup returns CDR1 MDHEN and CDR2 SYDVKM. With 6 bases removed from V and 8 bases from J, the gap between germline ends came to 16 bases. The CDR3 loop is CASSPLGAREKLFF. CDR3 in DNA: TGTGCCAGCAGCCCCTTGGGGGCTCGAGAAAAACTGTTTTTT. Looking up the rest from reference TRBV28 and TRBJ1-4 gives the full variable domain: DVKVTQSSRYLVKRTGEKVFLECVQDMDHENMFWYRQDPGLGLRLIYFSYDVKMKEKGDIPEGYSVSREKKERFSLILESASTNQTSMYLCASSPLGAREKLFFGSGTQLSVL.

This clonotype was counted many times. The gene calls are TRBV2 and TRBJ1-1; D might be TRBD1 (6 bases). Between the trimmed V and J ends, which lost 7 bases and 0 bases, there was a span of 9 bases. The CDR3 loop spans 13 amino acids. Germline loops: CDR1 SNHLY, CDR2 FYNNEI. The CDR3 loop is CASTRDMNTEAFF. The CDR3 region has the DNA TGTGCCAGCACAAGGGACATGAACACTGAAGCTTTCTTT.

This clonotype was counted ten times or more. The chain uses TRBV4-3 and TRBJ2-7; TRBD2 aligns across 9 bases. V shed 0 bases and J 1 base; nucleotides not matched to a gene: 4. Per germline, CDR1 LGHNA and CDR2 YSLEER. The length of the CDR3 is 16 residues. CDR3 residues: CASSQDLAGGSYEQYF. DNA of the CDR3: TGCGCCAGCAGCCAAGATCTCGCGGGAGGGTCCTACGAGCAGTACTTC.

Only a few counts were recorded for this clonotype. The rearrangement uses TRBV5-1 and TRBJ1-2, with D possibly being TRBD1 (5 bases). The CDR3 length is 14 residues. The germline CDR1 and CDR2 sequences are SGHRS and YFSETQ. V lost 0 bases, J lost 7 bases, and 13 bases lay in between. The CDR3 spells CASSLAGGVGGYTF. The CDR3 bases are TGCGCCAGCAGCTTGGCCGGGGGGGTCGGTGGCTACACCTTC.

This clonotype has a count of ten or more. This chain connects TRBV7-2 to TRBJ1-5; 8 positions match TRBD1. The CDR3 is made up of 15 amino acids. V shed 5 bases and J 5 bases; nucleotides not matched to a gene: 8. Germline values: CDR1 SGHTA, CDR2 FQGNSA. CDR3 sequence (DNA): TGTGCCAGCAGCGTGTTTGACAGGGGCGATCAGCCCCAGCATTTT. Its protein is CASSVFDRGDQPQHF.

In the case of this clonotype: This clone may be a read error of a much larger clone one base away. This sequence joins TRBV25-1 and TRBJ2-7; tentatively, D is TRBD2 (6 bases). There are 14 residues in the CDR3. Looked up from germline, CDR1 is MGHDK and CDR2 is SYGVNS. Here the CDR3 reads CASSDREPTYDQYF. The CDR3 nucleotides read TGTGCCAGCAGTGATCGGGAGCCAACCTACGACCAGTACTTC.

The rearrangement uses TRBV5-1 and TRBJ2-5; 8 bases are a match to TRBD1. The CDR3 loop spans 16 amino acids. Germline V gene sequence: CDR1 SGHRS, CDR2 YFSETQ. J was trimmed by 6 bases and V by 0 bases; bases with no gene match: 10. The CDR3 coding sequence is TGCGCCAGCAGCTTGGCTTTCAACAGGGGGACAAAGACCCAGTACTTC. Its protein is CASSLAFNRGTKTQYF.

The gene calls are TRBV20-1 and TRBJ1-1; TRBD1 is a possible D gene (5 bases). The germline CDR1 and CDR2 sequences are DFQATT and SNEGSKA (reference sequence). Deletions cut 6 bases from V and 1 base from J, with 12 bases between. The CDR3 extends over 13 amino acids. The CDR3: CSAGAGQNTEAFF. The DNA of the CDR3 is TGCAGTGCAGGGGCGGGCCAGAACACTGAAGCTTTCTTT.

In its sample, this clonotype was seen many times. The V and J genes are TRBV28 and TRBJ2-7; 8 positions match TRBD2. V lost 1 base and J lost 3; bases outside the gene matches: 2. CDR3 length: 14 amino acids. Germline V gene sequence: CDR1 MDHEN, CDR2 SYDVKM. CDR3 bases: TGTGCCAGCAGTTTATCCGGGACTAGCTACGAGCAGTACTTC. Residues: CASSLSGTSYEQYF.

The genes are TRBV20-1 and TRBJ1-5; TRBD1 matches 8 bases. Germline-derived CDR1 and CDR2 are DFQATT and SNEGSKA (reference sequence). The CDR3 is made up of 14 amino acids. V lost 5 bases to trimming and J lost 2 bases; unmatched junction nucleotides: 5. CDR3 DNA sequence: TGCAGTGCTGCGACAGGGGAAGGCAATCAGCCCCAGCATTTT. Protein product: CSAATGEGNQPQHF.

This clonotype was seen ten or more times. The chain is built from TRBV28 and TRBJ2-7; no clear D gene. The CDR3 covers 16 residues. Trimming pared 2 bases from V and 3 bases from J, leaving 17 bases between. In germline, CDR1 is MDHEN, CDR2 SYDVKM. The CDR3 sequence is CASSLVSGGSFYEQYF. Here the CDR3 DNA reads TGTGCCAGCAGTTTAGTGTCGGGCGGATCCTTCTACGAGCAGTACTTC.

This clonotype was counted between two and nine times. The chain links TRBV6-5 to TRBJ1-4, with D unresolved. Germline V gene lookup returns CDR1 MNHEY and CDR2 SVGAGI. Between the trimmed V and J ends, which lost 2 bases and 10 bases, there was a span of 14 bases. The CDR3 runs 14 residues. The CDR3 here is CASSYGVAGGKLFF. The DNA of the CDR3 is TGTGCCAGCAGTTACGGTGTTGCGGGTGGAAAACTGTTTTTT.

This clonotype has ten or more counts. The rearrangement uses TRBV20-1 and TRBJ2-2; D ambiguous. The V and J ends lost 0 bases and 1 base respectively, with 12 bases between them. The CDR3 totals 16 residues. From germline, CDR1 is DFQATT and CDR2 SNEGSKA (reference sequence). CDR3 protein: CSARDRIPGNTGELFF. For the CDR3, the DNA is TGCAGTGCTAGAGATCGAATTCCGGGGAACACCGGGGAGCTGTTTTTT.

This clonotype came up a few times. The V call is TRBV15, the J call TRBJ1-2; no reliable D call. Germline CDR1 is LNHNV and CDR2 is YYDKDF (reference sequence). The CDR3 runs 14 residues. V was shortened by 0 bases and J by 7 bases, with 12 bases between the two germline ends. DNA of the CDR3: TGTGCCACCAGCAGAGATCTAAGCGGGTCTGGCTACACCTTC. This encodes CATSRDLSGSGYTF.

This clonotype was detected ten times or more. The J gene is TRBJ1-1, the V gene TRBV6-1; no definite D call. V was shortened by 8 bases and J by 5 bases, with 9 bases between the two germline ends. In germline, CDR1 is MNHNS, CDR2 SASEGT. CDR3 size: 11 residues. CDR3 protein: CASLGWTEAFF. CDR3 nucleotides: TGTGCCAGCCTGGGGTGGACTGAAGCTTTCTTT.

This clonotype was counted many times. The chain recombines TRBV5-6 with TRBJ2-3; TRBD1 matches at 9 bases. Germline V gene lookup returns CDR1 SGHDT and CDR2 YYEEEE. This CDR3 has 16 residues. With V trimmed by 2 bases and J by 0 bases, 4 bases remained unmatched. CDR3 sequence reads: CASSLGTGPSTDTQYF. CDR3 bases: TGTGCCAGCAGCTTAGGGACAGGGCCAAGCACAGATACGCAGTATTTT.

In its sample, this clonotype was seen many times. CDR3 nucleotide sequence: TGTGCCAGCAGCTTGGGGGGTCGCGATGAGCAGTTCTTC. Translated, it gives CASSLGGRDEQFF. The chain joins TRBV11-3 to TRBJ2-1, with D perhaps TRBD2 (6 bases). V lost 3 bases and J lost 8, with 11 bases in between. The V gene's germline CDR1 is SGHNT and CDR2 YENEEA. The CDR3 runs 13 residues. Using reference TRBV11-3 and TRBJ2-1 for the parts outside the CDR3, the full variable domain is EAGVVQSPRYKIIEKKQPVAFWCNPISGHNTLYWYLQNLGQGPELLIRYENEEAVDDSQLPKDRFSAERLKGVDSTLKIQPAELGDSAVYLCASSLGGRDEQFFGPGTRLTVL.

This clonotype was seen repeatedly, ten times or more. This rearrangement joins TRBV29-1 to TRBJ2-1; D is possibly TRBD1 (5 bases). Germline lookup yields CDR1 SQVTM and CDR2 ANQGSEA. The CDR3 has 11 amino acids. V was trimmed by 6 bases and J by 6 bases, leaving 9 bases between them. CDR3 nucleotides: TGCAGCGTAGATACAGGCAATGAGCAGTTCTTC. The encoded protein is CSVDTGNEQFF.

As for this clonotype: A much larger clonotype is one base distant, so this may be a read error. The chain combines TRBV29-1 with TRBJ1-2; D not certain. The CDR3 loop spans 13 amino acids. Per the germline V gene, CDR1 is SQVTM and CDR2 is ANQGSEA. Trimming took 4 bases from V and 4 from J, leaving 13 bases between them. The DNA of the CDR3 is TGCAGCGTTGGGGGTCGGAATATCTATGGCTACACCTTC. It yields the protein CSVGGRNIYGYTF.

This clonotype was observed at least ten times. The chain uses TRBV21-1 and TRBJ1-2; the table's D call of TRBD1 was not tested on the DNA. TRBV21-1 is a documented pseudogene. This CDR3 is built from 12 residues. The CDR3 protein is CASREGEGGYTF. The CDR3 nucleotides read TGTGCCAGCAGAGAGGGGGAAGGCGGCTACACCTTC.

The rearrangement joins TRBV28 to TRBJ2-1, with unresolved D. Germline lookup yields CDR1 MDHEN and CDR2 SYDVKM. The CDR3 is 14 residues long. Trimming left V 2 bases short and J 2 bases short, with 7 bases between. In DNA form, the CDR3 reads TGTGCCAGCAGTTTAGATGTCCCCTACAATGAGCAGTTCTTC. Its translation is CASSLDVPYNEQFF.

The V and J genes are TRBV30 and TRBJ1-6, with 9 bases that match TRBD1. The CDR3 totals 14 residues. From germline, CDR1 is GTSNPN and CDR2 SVGIG (reference sequence). Trimming removed 4 bases from V and 7 bases from J; junction bases left unmatched: 5. The DNA of the CDR3 is TGTGCCTGGAATATGGGACAGGGAAATTCACCCCTCCACTTT. Protein product: CAWNMGQGNSPLHF.

The chain's CDR3 is CASRRAGTPLQYEQFF. The CDR3 region has the DNA TGTGCCAGTAGGAGGGCCGGGACACCCTTACAATATGAGCAGTTCTTC. V and J are TRBV19 and TRBJ2-1; D might be TRBD1 (6 bases). From germline, CDR1 is LNHDA and CDR2 SQIVND (reference sequence). This CDR3 is 16 amino acids long. The germline V and J ends were trimmed by 6 bases and 8 bases, with 23 bases remaining between them.